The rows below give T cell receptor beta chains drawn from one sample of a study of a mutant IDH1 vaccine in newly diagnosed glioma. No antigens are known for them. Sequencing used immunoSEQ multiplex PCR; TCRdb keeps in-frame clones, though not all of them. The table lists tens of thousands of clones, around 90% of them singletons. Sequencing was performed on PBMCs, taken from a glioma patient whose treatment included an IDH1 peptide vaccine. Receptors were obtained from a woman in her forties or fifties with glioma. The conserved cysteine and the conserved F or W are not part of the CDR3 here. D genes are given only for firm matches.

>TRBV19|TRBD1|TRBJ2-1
ASSIYGRGNYNEQF
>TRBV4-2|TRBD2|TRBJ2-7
ASSQDSGRSYEQY
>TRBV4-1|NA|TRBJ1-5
ASSRREMVQPQH
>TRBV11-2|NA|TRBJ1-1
ASSFYIGQTNTEAF
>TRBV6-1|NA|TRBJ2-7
ASMIEGTISLEQY
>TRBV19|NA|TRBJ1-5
ASSMGVAERGPQH
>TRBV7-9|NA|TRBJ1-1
ASTAPQTGPNTEAF
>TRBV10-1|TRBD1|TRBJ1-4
ASGTAGSEKLF
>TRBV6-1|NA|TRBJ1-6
ASRASYNSPLH
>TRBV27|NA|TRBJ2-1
ASSVDGYNEQF
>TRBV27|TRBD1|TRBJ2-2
ASSDRGVGELF
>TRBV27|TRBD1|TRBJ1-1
ASSTIRDRGARNTEAF
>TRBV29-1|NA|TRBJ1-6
SVGEGGSSPLH
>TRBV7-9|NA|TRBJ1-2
ASTLLRAQLTNYGYT
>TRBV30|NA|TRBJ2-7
AWSDPWAGALYEQY
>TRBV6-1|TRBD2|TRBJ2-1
ASSKTSGRVNEQF
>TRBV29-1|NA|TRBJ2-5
SVEKSKQTQY
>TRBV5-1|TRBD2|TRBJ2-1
ASSPVGRVYEQF
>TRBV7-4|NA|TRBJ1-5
ASTPVRGGNQPQH
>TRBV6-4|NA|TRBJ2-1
ASSEEDGYNEQF
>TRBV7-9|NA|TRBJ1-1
ASSLGPGFEAF
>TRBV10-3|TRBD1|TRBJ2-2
AISERGTANTGELF
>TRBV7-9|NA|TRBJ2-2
ASSRAGQRTGELF
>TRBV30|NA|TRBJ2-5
AWSVRDGGAQY
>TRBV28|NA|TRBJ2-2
ASSSPLGSPGELF
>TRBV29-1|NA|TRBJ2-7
SVRMTGIPSYEQY
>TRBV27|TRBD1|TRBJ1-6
ASRLGQNSYNSPLH
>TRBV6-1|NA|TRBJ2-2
ASSEVSNGGTLTTGELF
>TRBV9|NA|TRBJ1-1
ASSSQGGNTEAF
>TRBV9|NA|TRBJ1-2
ASSVGGQAPSANYGYT
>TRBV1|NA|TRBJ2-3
TSSQEGGLAGSRDTQY
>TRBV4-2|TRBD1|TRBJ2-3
ASSQGDRGDGTDTQY
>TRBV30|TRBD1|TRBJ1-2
AWSWTGLDGYT
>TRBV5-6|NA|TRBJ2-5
ASSLMGREAQETQY
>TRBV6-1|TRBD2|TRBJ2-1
ASTKMGGGNEQF
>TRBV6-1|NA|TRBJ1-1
ASSNQGTEGEAF
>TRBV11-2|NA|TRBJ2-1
ASSLRVGGPPYNEQF
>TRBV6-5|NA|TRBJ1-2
ASTRTLDYGYT
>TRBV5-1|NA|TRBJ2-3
ASSFGGYTDTQY
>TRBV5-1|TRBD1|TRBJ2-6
ASSFNRGAGANVLT
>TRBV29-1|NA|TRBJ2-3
SVDTDTQY
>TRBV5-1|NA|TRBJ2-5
ASSSGTVYARGETQY
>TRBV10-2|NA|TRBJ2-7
ASRSVSGYEQY
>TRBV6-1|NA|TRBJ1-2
ASSDPGLPAGYT
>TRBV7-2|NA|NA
ASSLDGGTYEQY
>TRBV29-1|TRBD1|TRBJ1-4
SARQGSGKLF
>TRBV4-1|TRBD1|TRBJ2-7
ASSQVEDRIYEQY
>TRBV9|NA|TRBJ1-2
ASSLSGGLYGYT
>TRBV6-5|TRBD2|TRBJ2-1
ASSYSPIAGAEF
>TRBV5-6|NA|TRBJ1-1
ASSSGGVKAF
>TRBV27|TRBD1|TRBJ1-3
ASSPGTGSGNTIY
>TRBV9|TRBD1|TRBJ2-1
ASSPWGQGAYNEQF
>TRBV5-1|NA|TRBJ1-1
ASSLARANTEAF
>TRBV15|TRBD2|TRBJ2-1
ATSRLAGGPPYNEQF
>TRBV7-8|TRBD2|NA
ASSLQTSGIISEQY
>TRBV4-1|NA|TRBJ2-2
ASSRGSGELF
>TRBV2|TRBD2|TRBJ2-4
ASRSPGLAGAGSKNIQY
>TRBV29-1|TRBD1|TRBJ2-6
SARDRGPYGANVLT
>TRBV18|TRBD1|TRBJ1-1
ASSPTGHMNTEAF
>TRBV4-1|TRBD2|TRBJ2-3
ASSQRAGDLTDTQY